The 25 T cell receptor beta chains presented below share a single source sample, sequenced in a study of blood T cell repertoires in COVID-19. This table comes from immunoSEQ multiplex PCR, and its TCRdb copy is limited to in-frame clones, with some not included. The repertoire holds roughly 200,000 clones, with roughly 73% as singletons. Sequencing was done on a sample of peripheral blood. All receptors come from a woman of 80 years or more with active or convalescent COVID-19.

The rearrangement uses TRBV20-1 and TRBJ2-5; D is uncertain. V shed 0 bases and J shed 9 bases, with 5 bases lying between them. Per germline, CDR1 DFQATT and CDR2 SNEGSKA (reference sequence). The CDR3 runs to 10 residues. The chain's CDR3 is CSARDNAQYF. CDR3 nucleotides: TGCAGTGCTAGAGATAATGCCCAGTACTTC.

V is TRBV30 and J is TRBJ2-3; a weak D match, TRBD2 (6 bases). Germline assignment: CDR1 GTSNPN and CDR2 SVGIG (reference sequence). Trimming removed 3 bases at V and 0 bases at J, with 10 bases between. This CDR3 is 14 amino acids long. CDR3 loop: CAWRGGVSTDTQYF. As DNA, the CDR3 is TGTGCCTGGAGAGGCGGGGTGAGCACAGATACGCAGTATTTT.

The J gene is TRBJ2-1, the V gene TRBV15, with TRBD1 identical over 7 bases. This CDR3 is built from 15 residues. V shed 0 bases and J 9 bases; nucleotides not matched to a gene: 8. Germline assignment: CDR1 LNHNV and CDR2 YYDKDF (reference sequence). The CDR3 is CATSRDSQGGGEQFF. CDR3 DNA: TGTGCCACCAGCAGAGACTCACAAGGGGGCGGTGAGCAGTTCTTC. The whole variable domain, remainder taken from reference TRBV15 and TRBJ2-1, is DAMVIQNPRYQVTQFGKPVTLSCSQTLNHNVMYWYQQKSSQAPKLLFHYYDKDFNNEADTPDNFQSRRPNTSFCFLDIRSPGLGDTAMYLCATSRDSQGGGEQFFGPGTRLTVL.

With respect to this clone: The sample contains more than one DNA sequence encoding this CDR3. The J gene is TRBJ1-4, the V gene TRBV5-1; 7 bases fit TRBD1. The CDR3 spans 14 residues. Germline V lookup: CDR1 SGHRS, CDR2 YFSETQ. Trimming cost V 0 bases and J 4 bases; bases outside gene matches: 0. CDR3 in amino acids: CASSLGQGNEKLFF. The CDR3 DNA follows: TGCGCCAGCAGCTTGGGACAGGGTAATGAAAAACTGTTTTTT. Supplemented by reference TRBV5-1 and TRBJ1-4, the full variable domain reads KAGVTQTPRYLIKTRGQQVTLSCSPISGHRSVSWYQQTPGQGLQFLFEYFSETQRNKGNFPGRFSGRQFSNSRSEMNVSTLELGDSALYLCASSLGQGNEKLFFGSGTQLSVL.

CDR3 region: CASSPEADSYGYTF. The CDR3 nucleotides read TGCGCCAGCAGCCCCGAAGCGGATTCCTATGGCTACACCTTC. The chain joins TRBV5-1 to TRBJ1-2; D unresolved. This CDR3 spans 14 amino acids. CDR1 is SGHRS, CDR2 YFSETQ, per germline. V was pared by 4 bases and J by 4 bases, with 14 bases between.

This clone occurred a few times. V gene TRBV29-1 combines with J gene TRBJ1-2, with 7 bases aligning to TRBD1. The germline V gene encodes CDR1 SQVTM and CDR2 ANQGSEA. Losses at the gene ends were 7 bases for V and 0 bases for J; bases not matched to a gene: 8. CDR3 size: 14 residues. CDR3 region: CSATGTASNYGYTF. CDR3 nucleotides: TGCAGCGCCACCGGGACAGCTTCTAACTATGGCTACACCTTC.

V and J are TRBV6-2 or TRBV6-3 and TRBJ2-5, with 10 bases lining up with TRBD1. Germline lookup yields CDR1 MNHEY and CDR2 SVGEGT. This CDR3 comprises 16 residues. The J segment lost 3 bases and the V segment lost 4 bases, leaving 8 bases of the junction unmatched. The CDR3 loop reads CASSSAPGQGKETQYF. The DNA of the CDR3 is TGTGCCAGCAGTTCCGCGCCGGGACAGGGGAAAGAGACCCAGTACTTC.

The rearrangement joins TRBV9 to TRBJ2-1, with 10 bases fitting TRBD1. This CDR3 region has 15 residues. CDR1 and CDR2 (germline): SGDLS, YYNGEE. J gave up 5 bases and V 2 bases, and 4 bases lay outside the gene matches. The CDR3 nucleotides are TGTGCCAGCAGCGTCCGGGACAGGGGACACAATGAGCAGTTCTTC. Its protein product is CASSVRDRGHNEQFF. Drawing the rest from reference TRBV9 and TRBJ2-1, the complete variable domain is DSGVTQTPKHLITATGQRVTLRCSPRSGDLSVYWYQQSLDQGLQFLIQYYNGEERAKGNILERFSAQQFPDLHSELNLSSLELGDSALYFCASSVRDRGHNEQFFGPGTRLTVL.

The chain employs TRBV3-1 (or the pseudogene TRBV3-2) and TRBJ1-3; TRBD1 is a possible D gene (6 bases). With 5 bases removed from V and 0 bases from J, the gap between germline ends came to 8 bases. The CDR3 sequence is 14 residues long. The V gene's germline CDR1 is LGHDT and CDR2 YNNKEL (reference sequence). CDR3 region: CASSETGSGNTIYF. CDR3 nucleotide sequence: TGTGCCAGCAGCGAGACAGGCTCTGGAAACACCATATATTTT.

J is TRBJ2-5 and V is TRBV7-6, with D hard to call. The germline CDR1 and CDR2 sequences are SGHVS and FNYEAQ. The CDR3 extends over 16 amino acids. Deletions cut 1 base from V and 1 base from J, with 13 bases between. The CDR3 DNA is TGTGCCAGCAGCTTAGGAGGAGATCTCCCCCAAGAGACCCAGTACTTC. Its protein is CASSLGGDLPQETQYF.

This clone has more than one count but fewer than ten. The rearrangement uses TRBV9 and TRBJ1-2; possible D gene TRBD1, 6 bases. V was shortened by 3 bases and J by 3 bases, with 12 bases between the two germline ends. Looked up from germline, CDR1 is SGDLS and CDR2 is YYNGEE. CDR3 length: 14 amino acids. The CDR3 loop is CASSGKQGDYGYTF. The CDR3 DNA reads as TGTGCCAGCAGCGGTAAACAGGGTGACTATGGCTACACCTTC. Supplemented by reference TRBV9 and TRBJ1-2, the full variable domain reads DSGVTQTPKHLITATGQRVTLRCSPRSGDLSVYWYQQSLDQGLQFLIQYYNGEERAKGNILERFSAQQFPDLHSELNLSSLELGDSALYFCASSGKQGDYGYTFGSGTRLTVV.

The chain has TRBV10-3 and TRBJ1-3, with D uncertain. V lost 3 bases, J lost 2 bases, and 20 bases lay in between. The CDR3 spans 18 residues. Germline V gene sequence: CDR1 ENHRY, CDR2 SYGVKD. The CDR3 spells CAISDGLGSQSPGNTIYF. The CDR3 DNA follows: TGTGCCATCAGTGATGGGCTTGGCAGCCAGTCCCCTGGAAACACCATATATTTT.

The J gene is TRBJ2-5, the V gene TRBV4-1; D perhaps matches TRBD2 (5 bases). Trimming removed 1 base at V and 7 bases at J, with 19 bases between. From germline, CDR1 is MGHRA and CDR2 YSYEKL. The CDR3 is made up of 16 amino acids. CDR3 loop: CASSQVENAGVGTQYF. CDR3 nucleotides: TGCGCCAGCAGCCAAGTTGAGAACGCCGGGGTGGGGACCCAGTACTTC.

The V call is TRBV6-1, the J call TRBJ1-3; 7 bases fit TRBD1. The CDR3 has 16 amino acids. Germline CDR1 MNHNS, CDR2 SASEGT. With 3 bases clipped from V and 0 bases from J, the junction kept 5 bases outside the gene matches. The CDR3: CASSETGIRSGNTIYF. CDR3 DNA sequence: TGTGCCAGCAGTGAGACAGGGATCCGCTCTGGAAACACCATATATTTT.

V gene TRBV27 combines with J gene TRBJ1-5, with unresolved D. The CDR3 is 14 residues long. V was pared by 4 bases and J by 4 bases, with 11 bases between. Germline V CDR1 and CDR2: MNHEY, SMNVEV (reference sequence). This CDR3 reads CASSSLEPNQPQHF. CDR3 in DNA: TGTGCCAGCAGTTCCCTTGAGCCAAATCAGCCCCAGCATTTT.

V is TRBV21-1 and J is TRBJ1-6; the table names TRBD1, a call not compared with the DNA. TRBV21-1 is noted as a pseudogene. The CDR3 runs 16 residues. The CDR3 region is CASSKGRGSYNSPLHF. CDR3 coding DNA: TGTGCCAGCAGCAAAGGAAGGGGGTCCTATAATTCACCCCTCCACTTT.

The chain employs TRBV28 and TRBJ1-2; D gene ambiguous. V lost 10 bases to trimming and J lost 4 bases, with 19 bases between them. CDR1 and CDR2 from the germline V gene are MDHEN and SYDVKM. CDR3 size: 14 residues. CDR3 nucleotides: TGTGCCACGACGACACCTCTTCATCTCTATGGCTACACCTTC. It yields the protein CATTTPLHLYGYTF.

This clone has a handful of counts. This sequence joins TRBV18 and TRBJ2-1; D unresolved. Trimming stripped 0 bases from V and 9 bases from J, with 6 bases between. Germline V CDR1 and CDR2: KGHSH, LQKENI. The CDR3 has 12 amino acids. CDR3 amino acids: CASSPPVSEQFF. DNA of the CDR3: TGTGCCAGCTCACCACCGGTCAGTGAGCAGTTCTTC.

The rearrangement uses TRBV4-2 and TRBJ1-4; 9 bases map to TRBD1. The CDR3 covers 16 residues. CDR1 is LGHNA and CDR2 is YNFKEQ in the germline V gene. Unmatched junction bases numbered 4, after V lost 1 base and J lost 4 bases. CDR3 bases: TGTGCCAGCAGCCAAGGACAGGGGGGCTTTAATGAAAAACTGTTTTTT. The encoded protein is CASSQGQGGFNEKLFF.

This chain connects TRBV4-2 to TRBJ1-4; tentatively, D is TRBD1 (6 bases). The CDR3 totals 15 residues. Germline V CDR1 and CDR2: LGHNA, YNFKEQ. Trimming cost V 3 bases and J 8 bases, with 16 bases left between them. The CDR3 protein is CASSQQQGLGEKLFF. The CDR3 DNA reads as TGTGCCAGCAGCCAGCAACAGGGTTTGGGGGAAAAACTGTTTTTT.

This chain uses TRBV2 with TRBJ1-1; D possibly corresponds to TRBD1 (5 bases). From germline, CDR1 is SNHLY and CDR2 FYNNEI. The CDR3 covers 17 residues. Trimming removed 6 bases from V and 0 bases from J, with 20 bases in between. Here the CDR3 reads CASRRSFSQVMNTEAFF. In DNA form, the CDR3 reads TGTGCCAGCAGAAGATCTTTCTCACAGGTCATGAACACTGAAGCTTTCTTT.

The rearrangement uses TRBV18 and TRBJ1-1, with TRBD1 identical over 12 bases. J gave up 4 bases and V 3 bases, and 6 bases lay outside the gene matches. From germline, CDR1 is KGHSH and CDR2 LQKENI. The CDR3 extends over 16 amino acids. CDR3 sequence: CASSPLGTGGITEAFF. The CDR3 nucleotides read TGTGCCAGCTCACCGCTAGGGACAGGGGGCATCACTGAAGCTTTCTTT.

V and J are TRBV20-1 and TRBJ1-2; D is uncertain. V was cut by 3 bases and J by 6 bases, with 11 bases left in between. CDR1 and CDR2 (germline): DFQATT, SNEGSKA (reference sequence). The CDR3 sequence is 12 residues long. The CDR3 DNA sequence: TGCAGTGCTAGTACGTGGGAGGATGGCTACACCTTC. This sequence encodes CSASTWEDGYTF.

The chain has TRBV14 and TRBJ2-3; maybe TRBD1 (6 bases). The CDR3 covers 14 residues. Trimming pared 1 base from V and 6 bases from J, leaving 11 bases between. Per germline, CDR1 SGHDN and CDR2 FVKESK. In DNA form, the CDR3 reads TGTGCCAGCAGCCAAGGAAGCAGGGGCGATACGCAGTATTTT. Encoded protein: CASSQGSRGDTQYF.

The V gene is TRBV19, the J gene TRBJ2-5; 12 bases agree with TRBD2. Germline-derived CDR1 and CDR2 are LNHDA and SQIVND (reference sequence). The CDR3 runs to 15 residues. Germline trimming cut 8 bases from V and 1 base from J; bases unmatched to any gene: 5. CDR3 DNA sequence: TGTGCCAGTGGATCGGGACTAGCGGGCCAAGAGACCCAGTACTTC. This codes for CASGSGLAGQETQYF. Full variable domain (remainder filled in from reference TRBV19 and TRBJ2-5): DGGITQSPKYLFRKEGQNVTLSCEQNLNHDAMYWYRQDPGQGLRLIYYSQIVNDFQKGDIAEGYSVSREKKESFPLTVTSAQKNPTAFYLCASGSGLAGQETQYFGPGTRLLVL.